This T cell receptor (beta chain) was identified in a study of T cell responses to AZD1222 COVID-19 vaccine. Turning to the study itself: Second-dose recipients at about 4 or about 12 weeks were treated as one pooled group. Findings and caveats of the study: At baseline, just five to seven AZD1222 recipients tested seropositive. It was only after the peak T cell response that any repertoires were sampled.

The V gene's germline CDR1 is LGHNA and CDR2 YNFKEQ. The CDR3 length is 15 residues. V was cut by 1 base and J by 7 bases, with 14 bases left in between. Notes on this clone: Antigen unknown.

Here immunoSEQ multiplex PCR was the method, and the copy in TCRdb shows in-frame clones only, minus some. The table lists some 86,000 clones, just over 90% of them singletons, with around 5.2% in the top ten. Sequencing used peripheral blood, obtained on day 0 of AZD1222 vaccination. The rearrangement links TRBV4-2 to TRBJ2-1; D ambiguous. The TCR was taken from an adult in good health. The chain's CDR3 is CASSQVKGTLNEQFF. The CDR3 DNA follows: TGTGCCAGCAGCCAAGTCAAAGGAACGTTGAATGAGCAGTTCTTC.